The 28 T cell receptor beta chains below were found in one sample sequenced in a study of blood T cell repertoires in COVID-19. The assay was immunoSEQ multiplex PCR, and TCRdb's table has in-frame clones only and misses some. The sample includes roughly 200,000 clones, approximately 85% of them seen just once. Sequencing used peripheral blood. Every receptor here comes from a woman aged 80 or over with acute or convalescent COVID-19.

This clone appeared a few times. The chain couples TRBV28 to TRBJ2-5; no definite D call. This CDR3 has 11 residues. The V gene lost 7 bases and the J gene lost 5 bases, with 8 bases spanning the gap. Germline V gene lookup returns CDR1 MDHEN and CDR2 SYDVKM. CDR3 region: CASTLEETQYF. The CDR3 region has the DNA TGTGCCAGCACCCTAGAGGAGACCCAGTACTTC.

This clone has only one observation. The chain links TRBV5-1 to TRBJ1-4; maybe TRBD1 (6 bases). Between the trimmed V and J ends, which lost 0 bases and 7 bases, there was a span of 13 bases. CDR3 size: 15 residues. Germline values: CDR1 SGHRS, CDR2 YFSETQ. The CDR3 region is CASSLERTEGEKLFF. As DNA, the CDR3 is TGCGCCAGCAGCTTGGAGCGGACAGAGGGTGAAAAACTGTTTTTT. Full variable domain (outside the CDR3, taken from reference TRBV5-1 and TRBJ1-4): KAGVTQTPRYLIKTRGQQVTLSCSPISGHRSVSWYQQTPGQGLQFLFEYFSETQRNKGNFPGRFSGRQFSNSRSEMNVSTLELGDSALYLCASSLERTEGEKLFFGSGTQLSVL.

The chain carries TRBV7-9 and TRBJ2-7, with TRBD2 as a possible D gene (5 bases). The CDR3 has 16 residues. V was cut by 5 bases and J by 3 bases, with 20 bases left in between. Per germline, CDR1 SEHNR and CDR2 FQNEAQ (reference sequence). In nucleotides, the CDR3 is TGTGCCAGCAGCCCCCAGTTGACGGGGTACCACTACGAGCAGTACTTC. Its translation: CASSPQLTGYHYEQYF.

The V and J genes are TRBV20-1 and TRBJ1-4; D possibly corresponds to TRBD1 (5 bases). V was shortened by 3 bases and J by 7 bases, with 15 bases between the two germline ends. This CDR3 has 14 residues. From germline, CDR1 is DFQATT and CDR2 SNEGSKA (reference sequence). CDR3 sequence (DNA): TGCAGTGCTAGTCTTAACCGGGGGGGTGAAAAACTGTTTTTT. This encodes CSASLNRGGEKLFF.

The chain carries TRBV11-2 and TRBJ1-6; 7 bases match TRBD1. V was pared by 6 bases and J by 10 bases, with 18 bases of the junction left unmatched. The CDR3 extends over 17 amino acids. Germline V gene data show CDR1 as SGHAT and CDR2 as FQNNGV. CDR3 in DNA: TGTGCCAGCAGTCAGACTATAAGCACAGGGGCGGACTCACCCCTCCACTTT. Protein product: CASSQTISTGADSPLHF. Full variable domain (rest looked up from reference TRBV11-2 and TRBJ1-6): EAGVAQSPRYKIIEKRQSVAFWCNPISGHATLYWYQQILGQGPKLLIQFQNNGVVDDSQLPKDRFSAERLKGVDSTLKIQPAKLEDSAVYLCASSQTISTGADSPLHFGNGTRLTVT.

This clone was detected only a few times. V gene TRBV6-6 combines with J gene TRBJ1-6; no definite D call. Germline CDR1 is MNHNY and CDR2 is SVGAGI (reference sequence). V lost 5 bases, J lost 7 bases, and 21 bases lay in between. This CDR3 region has 17 residues. The CDR3 loop reads CASSRYQTDWRNSPLHF. DNA of the CDR3: TGTGCCAGCAGTCGATACCAGACGGACTGGCGGAATTCACCCCTCCACTTT.

The genes are TRBV7-2 and TRBJ2-7; TRBD2 matches at 8 bases. The V segment lost 0 bases and the J segment 2 bases; nucleotides outside the gene matches: 3. This CDR3 comprises 15 residues. Germline CDR1 and CDR2: SGHTA and FQGNSA. The CDR3 region has the DNA TGTGCCAGCAGCTTAGCGGGACTAGGGACCTACGAGCAGTACTTC. Protein product: CASSLAGLGTYEQYF.

The chain uses TRBV10-2 and TRBJ1-1; D might be TRBD1 (6 bases). The CDR3 has 14 amino acids. The germline V and J ends were trimmed by 2 bases and 5 bases, with 12 bases remaining between them. Germline V CDR1 and CDR2: WSHSY, SAAADI. The CDR3 is CASSENRDVTEAFF. The CDR3 bases are TGCGCCAGCAGTGAGAACAGGGATGTGACTGAAGCTTTCTTT.

This clone appeared once. The genes are TRBV5-1 and TRBJ1-3, with TRBD1 identical over 7 bases. The CDR3 totals 15 residues. CDR1 is SGHRS, CDR2 YFSETQ, per germline. After removal of 4 bases from V and 6 bases from J, the junction contained 10 bases not matched to a gene. CDR3 DNA sequence: TGCGCCAGCAGCCCGGTGACAGGGTATAAAAACACCATATATTTT. Its protein is CASSPVTGYKNTIYF.

This chain connects TRBV30 to TRBJ1-1; 11 bases match TRBD1. The CDR3 runs 16 residues. V shed 2 bases, J shed 0 bases, and the junction held 5 bases outside the gene matches. Germline V gives CDR1 GTSNPN, CDR2 SVGIG (reference sequence). The CDR3 DNA is TGTGCCTGGAGTCAGGGGACAGGGGGTGTGAACACTGAAGCTTTCTTT. Translating gives CAWSQGTGGVNTEAFF.

The chain combines TRBV28 with TRBJ2-3; 16 nucleotides align to TRBD2. V lost 8 bases and J lost 5; bases outside the gene matches: 4. This CDR3 is 15 amino acids long. Germline CDR1 is MDHEN and CDR2 is SYDVKM. The CDR3 spells CASGTSGRALDTQYF. The CDR3 DNA reads TGTGCCAGCGGGACTAGCGGGAGGGCCTTAGATACGCAGTATTTT.

The V and J genes are TRBV11-2 and TRBJ1-1; D unresolved. V lost 5 bases to trimming and J lost 3 bases, with 7 bases between them. The V gene's germline CDR1 is SGHAT and CDR2 FQNNGV. The CDR3 consists of 12 residues. This CDR3 reads CASSRSDTEAFF. For the CDR3, the DNA is TGTGCCAGCAGCCGGTCGGACACTGAAGCTTTCTTT.

V gene TRBV4-1 combines with J gene TRBJ2-7; perhaps TRBD2 as D (5 bases). The V end was cut by 0 bases, the J end by 3 bases, with 12 bases between. CDR1 and CDR2 (germline): MGHRA, YSYEKL. The CDR3 runs 15 residues. In nucleotides, the CDR3 is TGCGCCAGCAGCCAAGAGCGTGCGGGTGGCTACGAGCAGTACTTC. It is translated as CASSQERAGGYEQYF.

The rearrangement joins TRBV3-1 (or the pseudogene TRBV3-2) to TRBJ2-5; 11 nucleotides match TRBD2. This CDR3 comprises 19 residues. CDR1 and CDR2 (germline): LGHDT, YNNKEL (reference sequence). The ends lost 4 bases at V and 5 bases at J; junction bases unmatched: 18. CDR3 coding DNA: TGTGCCAGCAGCCTATGGGGGGGGATTAGCGGGAGGGCACAGGAGACCCAGTACTTC. As protein: CASSLWGGISGRAQETQYF.

The chain couples TRBV16 to TRBJ2-5; TRBD1 might be the D (5 bases). There are 16 residues in the CDR3. Per the germline V gene, CDR1 is KGHSY and CDR2 is FQNENV. With 1 base removed from V and 1 base from J, the gap between germline ends came to 13 bases. In DNA form, the CDR3 reads TGTGCCAGCAGCCAATTAAGAGGCCAGGGCCAAGAGACCCAGTACTTC. Translation: CASSQLRGQGQETQYF. Combining the CDR3 with reference TRBV16 and TRBJ2-5 gives the whole variable domain GEEVAQTPKHLVRGEGQKAKLYCAPIKGHSYVFWYQQVLKNEFKFLISFQNENVFDETGMPKERFSAKCLPNSPCSLEIQATKLEDSAVYFCASSQLRGQGQETQYFGPGTRLLVL.

This clone has more than one count but fewer than ten. The chain has TRBV20-1 and TRBJ2-1; 8 bases match TRBD2. Trimming cost V 3 bases and J 1 base; bases outside gene matches: 5. This CDR3 is 15 amino acids long. CDR1 and CDR2 from the germline V gene are DFQATT and SNEGSKA (reference sequence). CDR3 protein: CSASTSGFSYNEQFF. The CDR3, as DNA: TGCAGTGCTAGTACTAGCGGATTTTCCTACAATGAGCAGTTCTTC.

The CDR3 reads CASSDTSAYTDTQYF. The CDR3 DNA follows: TGTGCCAGCAGCGACACTAGCGCGTACACAGATACGCAGTATTTT. The V gene is TRBV5-4, the J gene TRBJ2-3, with TRBD2 matching 7 bases. This CDR3 comprises 15 residues. Germline CDR1 SGHNT, CDR2 YYREEE (reference sequence). Germline trimming cut 4 bases from V and 2 bases from J; bases unmatched to any gene: 7.

CDR3 sequence (DNA): TGTGCCAGCAGTTACTCGGTGGTAGCGGGTTCTTATACGCAGTATTTT. Translating gives CASSYSVVAGSYTQYF. The chain uses TRBV6-2 or TRBV6-3 and TRBJ2-3, with 7 bases lining up with TRBD2. The CDR3 loop spans 16 amino acids. Germline lookup yields CDR1 MNHEY and CDR2 SVGEGT. Trimming took 0 bases from V and 7 from J; bases not matched to a gene: 10.

This clone was seen just once. This rearrangement joins TRBV28 to TRBJ1-2; 8 bases are a match to TRBD1. The CDR3 has 17 residues. Looked up from germline, CDR1 is MDHEN and CDR2 is SYDVKM. With V trimmed by 4 bases and J by 5 bases, 15 bases remained unmatched. Written as DNA, the CDR3 is TGTGCCAGCAGTTCCAATACGGACAGTCGACAGGGGTATGGCTACACCTTC. Protein: CASSSNTDSRQGYGYTF.

The rearrangement uses TRBV27 and TRBJ2-1, with 9 bases lining up with TRBD2. The germline V gene has CDR1 MNHEY and CDR2 SMNVEV (reference sequence). The CDR3 is 15 residues long. V shed 5 bases, J shed 0 bases, and the junction held 2 bases outside the gene matches. The CDR3 DNA sequence: TGTGCCAGCAGTATGACTAGCGGCTCCTACAATGAGCAGTTCTTC. It codes for CASSMTSGSYNEQFF.

Comment on this clone: Other nucleotide sequences from this sample produce the same CDR3. The chain couples TRBV12-3 or TRBV12-4 to TRBJ1-1, with unresolved D. This CDR3 comprises 12 residues. The germline V and J ends were trimmed by 6 bases and 2 bases, with 7 bases remaining between them. The CDR3: CASSPLNTEAFF. In DNA form, the CDR3 reads TGTGCCAGCAGCCCCCTAAACACTGAAGCTTTCTTT.

The J gene is TRBJ1-1, the V gene TRBV29-1; TRBD1 agrees at 9 bases. The germline V gene has CDR1 SQVTM and CDR2 ANQGSEA. Unmatched junction bases numbered 7, after V lost 4 bases and J lost 4 bases. The CDR3 sequence is 14 residues long. The CDR3 region is CSVGRDRVSTEAFF. Here the CDR3 DNA reads TGCAGCGTTGGCAGGGACAGGGTAAGCACTGAAGCTTTCTTT.

This clone has just one count. This sequence joins TRBV19 and TRBJ1-1, with D unresolved. This CDR3 spans 13 amino acids. Trimming removed 2 bases from V and 0 bases from J, with 4 bases in between. Germline assignment: CDR1 LNHDA and CDR2 SQIVND (reference sequence). The CDR3 loop is CASSIIVNTEAFF. CDR3 nucleotide sequence: TGTGCCAGTAGTATAATCGTGAACACTGAAGCTTTCTTT.

This rearrangement joins TRBV5-8 to TRBJ2-2, with 9 bases matching TRBD2. Looked up from germline, CDR1 is SGHTS and CDR2 is YDEGEE. The V and J ends lost 4 bases and 0 bases, in that order; junction bases with no gene match: 4. The CDR3 is 16 amino acids. CDR3: CASSPRLAANTGELFF. The CDR3 bases are TGTGCCAGCAGCCCCCGACTAGCGGCGAACACCGGGGAGCTGTTTTTT. Supplemented by reference TRBV5-8 and TRBJ2-2, the full variable domain reads EAGVTQSPTHLIKTRGQQATLRCSPISGHTSVYWYQQALGLGLQFLLWYDEGEERNRGNFPPRFSGRQFPNYSSELNVNALELEDSALYLCASSPRLAANTGELFFGEGSRLTVL.

This clone appeared a single time. J is TRBJ2-4 and V is TRBV2; 8 nucleotides agree with TRBD1. Germline CDR1 is SNHLY and CDR2 is FYNNEI. The CDR3 is 13 amino acids. Germline trimming cut 7 bases from V and 8 bases from J; bases unmatched to any gene: 7. The CDR3 DNA reads as TGTGCCAGCACCCGGGACAGGAGGGACATTCAGTACTTC. Its translation: CASTRDRRDIQYF.

The rearrangement uses TRBV2 and TRBJ2-7; 11 nucleotides align to TRBD1. CDR1 and CDR2 (germline): SNHLY, FYNNEI. Trimming removed 8 bases from V and 3 bases from J; junction bases left unmatched: 9. The CDR3 is 15 residues long. This CDR3 reads CASHPGGTGGYEQYF. In DNA, the CDR3 is TGTGCCAGCCACCCGGGAGGGACAGGGGGCTACGAGCAGTACTTC. The variable domain in full, with the rest retrieved from reference TRBV2 and TRBJ2-7, is EPEVTQTPSHQVTQMGQEVILRCVPISNHLYFYWYRQILGQKVEFLVSFYNNEISEKSEIFDDQFSVERPDGSNFTLKIRSTKLEDSAMYFCASHPGGTGGYEQYFGPGTRLTVT.

The chain employs TRBV7-9 and TRBJ2-7, with D possibly being TRBD2 (6 bases). The CDR3 loop spans 17 amino acids. Germline CDR1 is SEHNR and CDR2 is FQNEAQ (reference sequence). Trimming pared 5 bases from V and 0 bases from J, leaving 20 bases between. The DNA for the CDR3 is TGTGCCAGCAGCCCGCTCGGAGGGTGGGGAAGCTCCTACGAGCAGTACTTC. Protein: CASSPLGGWGSSYEQYF.

This chain links TRBV11-2 with TRBJ1-1, with 7 bases lining up with TRBD1. Per germline, CDR1 SGHAT and CDR2 FQNNGV. The CDR3 is made up of 15 amino acids. V shed 7 bases, J shed 3 bases, and the junction held 11 bases outside the gene matches. The CDR3 sequence: CASNEVQGVYTEAFF. The CDR3 DNA is TGTGCCAGCAACGAGGTGCAGGGGGTGTACACTGAAGCTTTCTTT.